These 12 T cell receptor beta chains were sequenced from one sample in a study of T cells in Graves' hyperthyroidism and ophthalmopathy. Regions amplified from RNA transcripts were the TCR beta CDR3 regions. The primer set for the first-round RT-PCR of the TCR CDR3 was HTBI. TCRdb called the multiplex PCR reads again in MiXCR, with one record for every CDR3 protein. Here the sample spans over 650,000 distinct CDR3 sequences, around 15% being singletons. Sequencing was performed on blood. All receptors come from a man aged 18 to 30 with Graves' hyperthyroidism.

This clonotype was seen many times. The chain recombines TRBV20-1 with TRBJ2-7, with D perhaps assigned TRBD1 or TRBD2 (5 bases each). Trimming removed 1 base at V and 5 bases at J, with 18 bases between. Germline values: CDR1 DFQATT, CDR2 SNEGSKA (reference sequence). This CDR3 region has 15 residues. The DNA for the CDR3 is TGCAGTGCTAGAGCTACCGGGACCGGGTCCCACGAGCAGTACTTC. It encodes CSARATGTGSHEQYF.

The rearrangement joins TRBV5-1 to TRBJ2-3; 12 nucleotides line up with TRBD2. CDR3 length: 17 amino acids. CDR1 is SGHRS, CDR2 YFSETQ, per germline. The V and J ends lost 2 bases and 5 bases, in that order; junction bases with no gene match: 9. As DNA, the CDR3 is TGCGCCAGCAGCTTCAGGACTAGCGGGAAAGATGTAGATACGCAGTATTTT. Amino acid sequence: CASSFRTSGKDVDTQYF.

This clonotype appeared a few times. The V call is TRBV6-1, the J call TRBJ2-7; the match to TRBD1 covers 7 bases. This CDR3 region has 16 residues. Per germline, CDR1 MNHNS and CDR2 SASEGT. The junction had 10 bases not matched to a gene; V was cut back by 2 bases and J by 3 bases. CDR3 amino acids: CASSESTWGQIYEQYF. The CDR3 nucleotides are TGTGCCAGCAGTGAATCTACGTGGGGACAGATCTACGAGCAGTACTTC.

The chain has TRBV20-1 and TRBJ1-2; possible D gene TRBD1, 5 bases. The germline gives CDR1 DFQATT, CDR2 SNEGSKA (reference sequence). With 3 bases removed from V and 5 bases from J, the gap between germline ends came to 16 bases. The CDR3 runs 14 residues. The CDR3 DNA sequence: TGCAGTGCTAGTCCCCCCTGGGGCGGGTATGGCTACACCTTC. Encoded protein: CSASPPWGGYGYTF.

This clonotype was observed at least ten times. The CDR3 region has the DNA TGTGCCTGGGGTAGACCCGAGCAGTACTTC. It specifies CAWGRPEQYF. The chain combines TRBV30 with TRBJ2-7; D is undetermined. The V and J ends lost 5 bases and 6 bases respectively, with 8 bases between them. The CDR3 sequence is 10 residues long. Germline lookup yields CDR1 GTSNPN and CDR2 SVGIG (reference sequence). The whole variable domain, filled in from reference TRBV30 and TRBJ2-7, reads SQTIHQWPATLVQPVGSPLSLECTVEGTSNPNLYWYRQAAGRGLQLLFYSVGIGQISSEVPQNLSASRPQDRQFILSSKKLLLSDSGFYLCAWGRPEQYFGPGTRLTVT.

In this sample, this clonotype turned up many times. This chain connects TRBV5-1 to TRBJ2-4, with 9 bases identical to TRBD2. CDR3 length: 15 residues. The V gene's germline CDR1 is SGHRS and CDR2 YFSETQ. Germline trimming cut 3 bases from V and 3 bases from J; bases unmatched to any gene: 4. The CDR3 spells CASSSWTSDKNIQYF. The DNA of the CDR3 is TGCGCCAGCAGCTCCTGGACTAGCGACAAAAACATTCAGTACTTC.

The chain has TRBV9 and TRBJ1-1; D unresolved. The CDR3 extends over 14 amino acids. Between the trimmed V and J ends, which lost 1 base and 1 base, there was a span of 8 bases. Germline V gene lookup returns CDR1 SGDLS and CDR2 YYNGEE. CDR3 sequence reads: CASSVMAANTEAFF. Written as DNA, the CDR3 is TGTGCCAGCAGCGTAATGGCGGCGAACACTGAAGCTTTCTTT.

This chain uses TRBV6-2 or TRBV6-3 with TRBJ2-3, with 11 nucleotides matching TRBD2. V shed 7 bases and J 4 bases; nucleotides not matched to a gene: 7. The CDR3 length is 15 residues. Germline V gene lookup returns CDR1 MNHEY and CDR2 SVGEGT. CDR3 protein: CASIISGREADTQYF. CDR3 bases: TGTGCCAGCATCATTAGCGGGAGGGAGGCAGATACGCAGTATTTT.

This clonotype appeared many times. This chain uses TRBV20-1 with TRBJ2-1, with 10 nucleotides matching TRBD2. This CDR3 is built from 16 residues. The trim removed 1 base at V and 7 bases at J, leaving 10 bases unmatched. The germline CDR1 and CDR2 sequences are DFQATT and SNEGSKA (reference sequence). The CDR3 DNA is TGCAGTGCTAGAGCCTACCTAGCGGGAGACAAGAATGAGCAGTTCTTC. It codes for CSARAYLAGDKNEQFF.

This clonotype was seen repeatedly, ten times or more. The chain carries TRBV28 and TRBJ2-6, with TRBD2 matching 7 bases. V dropped 5 bases and J dropped 3; count of bases not matched to a gene: 16. This CDR3 comprises 19 residues. Looked up from germline, CDR1 is MDHEN and CDR2 is SYDVKM. The CDR3 region has the DNA TGTGCCAGCAGTCCCAGCGGGGATCGGGGTTTTGATGGGGCCAACGTCCTGACTTTC. The encoded protein is CASSPSGDRGFDGANVLTF.

This clonotype was seen a handful of times. The CDR3 DNA follows: TGTGCCAGCAGTTCCGGGACCCCCCATGCGGCGAACACCGGGGAGCTGTTTTTT. Protein: CASSSGTPHAANTGELFF. The rearrangement joins TRBV5-4 to TRBJ2-2; D possibly uses TRBD1 or TRBD2 (5 bases each). The CDR3 runs to 18 residues. V was trimmed by 5 bases and J by 0 bases, leaving 20 bases between them. CDR1 is SGHNT, CDR2 YYREEE, per germline (reference sequence).

Concerning this clonotype: A much bigger clone sits one base away, suggesting this may be a read error. Given the absence of the conserved phenylalanine or tryptophan at the CDR3 end, a read error is likely. DNA for the CDR3: TGTGCCAGCTCGCCGACACTGAACACTGAAGCTTTCCTT. Its protein product is CASSPTLNTEAFL. This chain links TRBV18 with TRBJ1-1; D is undetermined. V was pared by 6 bases and J by 0 bases, with 8 bases between. In germline, CDR1 is KGHSH, CDR2 LQKENI. The CDR3 sequence is 13 residues long.